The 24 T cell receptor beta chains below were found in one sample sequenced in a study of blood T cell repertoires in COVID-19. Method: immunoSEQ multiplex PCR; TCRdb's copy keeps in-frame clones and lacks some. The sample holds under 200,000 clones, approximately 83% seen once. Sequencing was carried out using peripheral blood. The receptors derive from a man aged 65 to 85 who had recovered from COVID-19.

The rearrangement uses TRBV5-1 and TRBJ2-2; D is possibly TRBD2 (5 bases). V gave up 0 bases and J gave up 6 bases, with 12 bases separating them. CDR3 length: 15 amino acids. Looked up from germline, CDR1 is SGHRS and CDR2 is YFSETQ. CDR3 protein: CASSLELVESGELFF. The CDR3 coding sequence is TGCGCCAGCAGCTTGGAACTAGTTGAGTCCGGGGAGCTGTTTTTT.

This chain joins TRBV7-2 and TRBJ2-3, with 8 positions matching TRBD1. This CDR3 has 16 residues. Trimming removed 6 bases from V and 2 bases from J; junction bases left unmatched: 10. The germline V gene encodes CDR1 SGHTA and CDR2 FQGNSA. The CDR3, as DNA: TGTGCCAGCAGTACGGTGTGGCAGGGGGCCACAGATACGCAGTATTTT. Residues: CASSTVWQGATDTQYF.

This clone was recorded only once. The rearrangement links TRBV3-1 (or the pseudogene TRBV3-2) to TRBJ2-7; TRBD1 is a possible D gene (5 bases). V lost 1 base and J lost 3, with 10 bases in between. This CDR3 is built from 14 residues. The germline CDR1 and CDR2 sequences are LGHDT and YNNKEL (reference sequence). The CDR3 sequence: CASSQVRQGYEQYF. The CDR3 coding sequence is TGTGCCAGCAGCCAAGTTCGGCAGGGCTACGAGCAGTACTTC.

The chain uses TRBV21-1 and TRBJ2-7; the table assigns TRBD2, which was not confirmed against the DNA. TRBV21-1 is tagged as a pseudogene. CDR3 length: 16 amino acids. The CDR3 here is CASSSQWRLVPYEQYF. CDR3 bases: TGTGCCAGCAGCTCCCAATGGAGACTAGTTCCCTACGAGCAGTACTTC.

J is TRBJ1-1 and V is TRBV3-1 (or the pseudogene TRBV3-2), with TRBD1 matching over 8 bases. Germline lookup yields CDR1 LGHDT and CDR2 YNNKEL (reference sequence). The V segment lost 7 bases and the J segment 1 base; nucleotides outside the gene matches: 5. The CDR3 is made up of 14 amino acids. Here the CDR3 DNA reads TGTGCCAGCACCCCCGGGACAGGGAACACTGAAGCTTTCTTT. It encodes CASTPGTGNTEAFF.

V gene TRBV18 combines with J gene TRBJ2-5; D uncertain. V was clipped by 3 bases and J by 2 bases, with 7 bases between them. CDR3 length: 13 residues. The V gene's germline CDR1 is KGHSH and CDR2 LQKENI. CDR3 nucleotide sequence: TGTGCCAGCTCACCGGGCGTTCAAGAGACCCAGTACTTC. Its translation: CASSPGVQETQYF.

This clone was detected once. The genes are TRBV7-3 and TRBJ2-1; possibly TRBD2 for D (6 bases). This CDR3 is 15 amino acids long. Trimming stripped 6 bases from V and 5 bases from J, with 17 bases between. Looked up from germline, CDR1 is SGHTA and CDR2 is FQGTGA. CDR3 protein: CASSNGGPRNNEQFF. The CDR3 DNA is TGTGCCAGCAGTAACGGAGGGCCGAGAAACAATGAGCAGTTCTTC.

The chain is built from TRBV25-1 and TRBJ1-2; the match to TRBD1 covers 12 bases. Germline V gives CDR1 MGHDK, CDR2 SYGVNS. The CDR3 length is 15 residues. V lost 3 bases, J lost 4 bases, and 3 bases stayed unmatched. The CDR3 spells CASSEWDRGLYGYTF. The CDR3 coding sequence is TGTGCCAGCAGTGAGTGGGACAGGGGGCTCTATGGCTACACCTTC.

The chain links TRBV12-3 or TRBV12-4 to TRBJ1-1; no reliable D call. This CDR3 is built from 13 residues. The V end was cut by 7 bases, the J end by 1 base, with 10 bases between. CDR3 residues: CASTIKRNTEAFF. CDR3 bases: TGTGCCAGCACCATTAAGCGGAACACTGAAGCTTTCTTT.

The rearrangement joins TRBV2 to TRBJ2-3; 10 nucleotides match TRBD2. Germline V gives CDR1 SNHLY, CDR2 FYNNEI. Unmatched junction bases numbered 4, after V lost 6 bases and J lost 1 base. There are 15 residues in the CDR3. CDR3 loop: CASRGGTSGTDTQYF. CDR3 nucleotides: TGTGCCAGCAGAGGAGGGACTAGCGGCACAGATACGCAGTATTTT.

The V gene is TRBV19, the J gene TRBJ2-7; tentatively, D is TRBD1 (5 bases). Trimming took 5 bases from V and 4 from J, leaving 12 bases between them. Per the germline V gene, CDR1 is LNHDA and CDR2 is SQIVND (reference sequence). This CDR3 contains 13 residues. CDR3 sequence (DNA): TGTGCCAGTAGTCCCGACAGAGAATACGAGCAGTACTTC. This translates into CASSPDREYEQYF.

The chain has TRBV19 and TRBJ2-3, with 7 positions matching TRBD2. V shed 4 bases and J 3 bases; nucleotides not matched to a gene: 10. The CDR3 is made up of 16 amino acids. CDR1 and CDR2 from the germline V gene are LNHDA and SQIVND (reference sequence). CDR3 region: CASSTLEGGRTDTQYF. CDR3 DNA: TGTGCCAGTAGTACCCTGGAAGGCGGGAGAACAGATACGCAGTATTTT.

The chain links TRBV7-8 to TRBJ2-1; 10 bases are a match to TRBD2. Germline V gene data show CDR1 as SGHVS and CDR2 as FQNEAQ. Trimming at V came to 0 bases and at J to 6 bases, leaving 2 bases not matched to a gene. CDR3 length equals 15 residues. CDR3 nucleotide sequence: TGTGCCAGCAGCTTAGCATTAGCGGGAGGCAATGAGCAGTTCTTC. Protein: CASSLALAGGNEQFF.

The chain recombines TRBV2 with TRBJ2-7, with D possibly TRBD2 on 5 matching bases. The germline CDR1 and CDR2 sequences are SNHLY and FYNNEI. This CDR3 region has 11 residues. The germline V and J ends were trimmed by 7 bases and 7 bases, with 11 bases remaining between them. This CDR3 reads CASNPGKEQYF. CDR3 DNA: TGTGCCAGCAACCCCGGGAAAGAGCAGTACTTC.

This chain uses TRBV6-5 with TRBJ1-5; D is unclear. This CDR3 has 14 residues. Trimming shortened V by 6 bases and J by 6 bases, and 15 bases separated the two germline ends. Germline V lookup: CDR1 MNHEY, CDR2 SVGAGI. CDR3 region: CASSHNGVRQPQHF. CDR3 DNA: TGTGCCAGCAGCCACAACGGGGTCCGTCAGCCCCAGCATTTT.

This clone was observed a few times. The DNA of the CDR3 is TGTGCCAGCAGTTTACCCCGGGACAGGAGCCACGAGCAGTACTTC. This translates into CASSLPRDRSHEQYF. The V and J genes are TRBV28 and TRBJ2-7; 8 positions agree with TRBD1. The CDR3 contains 15 residues. CDR1 and CDR2 (germline): MDHEN, SYDVKM. V lost 2 bases, J lost 5 bases, and 8 bases stayed unmatched.

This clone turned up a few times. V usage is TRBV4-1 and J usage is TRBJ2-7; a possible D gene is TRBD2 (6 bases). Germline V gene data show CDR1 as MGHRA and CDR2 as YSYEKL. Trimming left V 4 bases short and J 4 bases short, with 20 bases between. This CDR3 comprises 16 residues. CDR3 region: CASSPSREPFPYEQYF. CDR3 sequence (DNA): TGCGCCAGCAGCCCCTCTCGGGAGCCCTTCCCTTACGAGCAGTACTTC.

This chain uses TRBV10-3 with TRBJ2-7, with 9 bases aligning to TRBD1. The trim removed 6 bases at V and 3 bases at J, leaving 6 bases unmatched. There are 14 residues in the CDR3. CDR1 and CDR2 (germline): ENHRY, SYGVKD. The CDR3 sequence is CAISRDRERYEQYF. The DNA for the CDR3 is TGTGCCATCAGCCGGGACAGGGAACGCTACGAGCAGTACTTC.

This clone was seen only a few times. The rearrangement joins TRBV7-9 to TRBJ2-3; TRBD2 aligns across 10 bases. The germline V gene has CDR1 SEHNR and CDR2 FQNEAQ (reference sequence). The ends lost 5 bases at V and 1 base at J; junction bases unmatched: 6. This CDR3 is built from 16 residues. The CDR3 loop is CASSQIGTSGTDTQYF. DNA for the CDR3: TGTGCCAGCAGCCAAATAGGGACTAGCGGCACAGATACGCAGTATTTT.

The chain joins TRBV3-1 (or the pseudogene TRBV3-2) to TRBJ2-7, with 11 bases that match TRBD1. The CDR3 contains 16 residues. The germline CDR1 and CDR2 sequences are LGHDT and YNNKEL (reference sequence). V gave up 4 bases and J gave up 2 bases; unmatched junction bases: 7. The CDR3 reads CASSRYGTGGTYEQYF. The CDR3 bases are TGTGCCAGCAGCCGTTACGGGACAGGGGGAACCTACGAGCAGTACTTC.

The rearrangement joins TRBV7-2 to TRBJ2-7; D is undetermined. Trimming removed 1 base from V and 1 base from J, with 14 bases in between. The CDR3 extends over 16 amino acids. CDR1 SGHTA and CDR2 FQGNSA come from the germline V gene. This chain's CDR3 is CASSLVFARSSYEQYF. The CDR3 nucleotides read TGTGCCAGCAGCTTAGTCTTCGCACGGTCTTCCTACGAGCAGTACTTC.

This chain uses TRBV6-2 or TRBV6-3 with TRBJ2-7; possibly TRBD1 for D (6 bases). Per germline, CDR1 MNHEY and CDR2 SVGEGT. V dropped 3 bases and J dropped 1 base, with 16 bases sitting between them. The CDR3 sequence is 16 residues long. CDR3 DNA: TGTGCCAGCAGTTATCCCGCTGGACAGACTTCCTACGAGCAGTACTTC. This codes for CASSYPAGQTSYEQYF.

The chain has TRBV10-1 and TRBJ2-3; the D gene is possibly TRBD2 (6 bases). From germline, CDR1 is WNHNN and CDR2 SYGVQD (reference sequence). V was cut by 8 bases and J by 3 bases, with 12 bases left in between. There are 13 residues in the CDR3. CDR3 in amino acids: CASSLTRTDTQYF. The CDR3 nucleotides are TGCGCCAGCTCGTTGACTAGGACAGATACGCAGTATTTT.

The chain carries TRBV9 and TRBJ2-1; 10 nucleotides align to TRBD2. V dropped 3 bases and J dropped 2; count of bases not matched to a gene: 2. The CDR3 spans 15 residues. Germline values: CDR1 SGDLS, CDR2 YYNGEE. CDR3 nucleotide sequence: TGTGCCAGCAGCGCTAGCGGGAGCACCTACAATGAGCAGTTCTTC. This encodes CASSASGSTYNEQFF.